The present entry profiles one T cell receptor (beta chain) with its context. The junction and the germline gene differ at one end; a read error may be behind it. The same CDR3 is also encoded by other DNA sequences in this sample. The entry originates in a study of blood T cell repertoires in COVID-19. As for the study in general: The origin of the acute and convalescent COVID-19 samples was the United States, Italy and Spain. From T cells, B-cell-depleted T cells, or PBMCs came the material, which was cDNA or gDNA.

Original processing methods: The authors estimated nucleated cell counts from reference gene primer amplification. The repertoire was sequenced with immunoSEQ multiplex PCR; TCRdb's copy has only in-frame clones and lacks some. V and J calls plus clone size are reproduced from that table; the DNA served to infer D and trimming. The table includes about 200,000 clones, 70% to 90% detected once. The V gene's germline CDR1 is SGHRS and CDR2 YFSETQ. CDR3 length equals 13 residues. The sequence was collected from a human donor with active or convalescent COVID-19. The donor label of this sample is uncertain. Sequences were obtained from peripheral blood. The V gene is TRBV5-1, the J gene TRBJ1-4; 7 nucleotides line up with TRBD1. CDR3 residues: CASSFQGDEKLFF. CDR3 coding DNA: TGCGCCAGTAGCTTCCAGGGGGATGAAAAACTGTTTTTT.